This is a list of T cell receptor beta chains from one sample in a study of identical twins. TCRdb analysed the 5' RACE reads with MiXCR anew, one entry per CDR3 protein. Among hundreds of thousands of distinct CDR3 sequences listed, less than 10% were seen once. A further study also used this sample, focusing on yellow fever vaccine responses in identical twins.

Specimen: PBMCs. These receptors all stem from a young woman in good health. The CDR3 runs from the conserved cysteine through the conserved F or W. Fields, in order: CDR3 protein, CDR3 DNA, D gene, J gene, V gene, clone size. The D gene is left open where the match is weak. Clone size is not always given. Where it is, it says once, few, many or a class for expanded clones.

CDR3: CASSEQNTDTQYF; DNA: TGTGCCAGCAGCGAACAGAACACAGATACGCAGTATTTT; D: .; J: TRBJ2-3; V: TRBV7-6; size: .
CDR3: CASIPTARSSYNEQFF; DNA: TGTGCCAGTATCCCCACGGCCCGCAGCTCCTACAATGAGCAGTTCTTC; D: .; J: TRBJ2-1; V: TRBV19; size: many
CDR3: CASGKDSTDTQYF; DNA: TGTGCTAGTGGTAAGGACAGCACAGATACGCAGTATTTT; D: .; J: TRBJ2-3; V: TRBV12-5; size: few
CDR3: CASSLEGSEKLFF; DNA: TGCGCCAGCAGCTTGGAGGGGAGTGAAAAACTGTTTTTT; D: .; J: TRBJ1-4; V: TRBV5-1; size: many
CDR3: CASSWRRQGGTGELFF; DNA: TGTGCCAGCAGCTGGAGGCGACAAGGTGGCACCGGGGAGCTGTTTTTT; D: .; J: TRBJ2-2; V: TRBV11-2; size: once
CDR3: CASSLDRAGPGANVLTF; DNA: TGTGCCAGCAGCTTGGACAGGGCAGGCCCTGGGGCCAACGTCCTGACTTTC; D: TRBD1; J: TRBJ2-6; V: TRBV11-2; size: .
CDR3: CASSPGTSGGGWDEQFF; DNA: TGTGCCAGCAGCCCTGGGACTAGCGGAGGGGGGTGGGATGAGCAGTTCTTC; D: TRBD2; J: TRBJ2-1; V: TRBV6-1; size: .
CDR3: CASSLPRGEETQYF; DNA: TGTGCCAGCAGCTTACCGCGGGGAGAGGAGACCCAGTACTTC; D: .; J: TRBJ2-5; V: TRBV7-2; size: .
CDR3: CASSNTGTGELFF; DNA: TGTGCCAGCAGTAACACAGGGACCGGGGAGCTGTTTTTT; D: .; J: TRBJ2-2; V: TRBV6-5; size: many
CDR3: CASSQGLAGQEGTQYF; DNA: TGTGCCAGCAGCCAAGGGCTAGCGGGACAAGAGGGGACCCAGTACTTC; D: TRBD2; J: TRBJ2-5; V: TRBV4-2; size: .
CDR3: CSARDMASGEKLFF; DNA: TGCAGTGCTAGAGATATGGCAAGTGGTGAAAAACTGTTTTTT; D: .; J: TRBJ1-4; V: TRBV20-1; size: .
CDR3: CASSLGQGGMSSYEQYF; DNA: TGTGCCAGCAGCTTGGGACAGGGGGGAATGAGCTCCTACGAGCAGTACTTC; D: TRBD1; J: TRBJ2-7; V: TRBV7-2; size: .
CDR3: CAIRGDSYNEQFF; DNA: TGTGCCATCAGGGGGGACAGCTACAATGAGCAGTTCTTC; D: TRBD1; J: TRBJ2-1; V: TRBV10-3; size: .
CDR3: CASSLTSGGPYQETQYF; DNA: TGTGCCAGCAGCTTGACTAGCGGGGGACCGTACCAAGAGACCCAGTACTTC; D: TRBD2; J: TRBJ2-5; V: TRBV5-6; size: many
CDR3: CASSDGESSYNEQFF; DNA: TGTGCCAGCAGTGACGGGGAGAGCTCCTACAATGAGCAGTTCTTC; D: .; J: TRBJ2-1; V: TRBV6-4; size: few
CDR3: CASSPRMTSPGSYNEQFF; DNA: TGTGCCAGCAGCCCCCGAATGACTTCGCCCGGCTCCTACAATGAGCAGTTCTTC; D: .; J: TRBJ2-1; V: TRBV7-3; size: few
CDR3: CAWGTRSSYEQYF; DNA: TGTGCCTGGGGTACACGGAGCTCCTACGAGCAGTACTTC; D: .; J: TRBJ2-7; V: TRBV30; size: .
CDR3: CASRPPTGVFETQYF; DNA: TGTGCCAGCAGGCCCCCCACAGGGGTGTTTGAGACCCAGTACTTC; D: TRBD1; J: TRBJ2-5; V: TRBV28; size: .
CDR3: CASSVDWGTGELFF; DNA: TGTGCCAGCAGCGTAGACTGGGGCACCGGGGAGCTGTTTTTT; D: .; J: TRBJ2-2; V: TRBV9; size: .
CDR3: CASSQRGSGNTIYF; DNA: TGTGCCAGCAGCCAACGAGGTTCTGGAAACACCATATATTTT; D: .; J: TRBJ1-3; V: TRBV16; size: .
CDR3: CSARVASGGSTYNEQFF; DNA: TGCAGTGCTAGAGTGGCTAGCGGGGGATCCACCTACAATGAGCAGTTCTTC; D: TRBD2; J: TRBJ2-1; V: TRBV20-1; size: .
CDR3: CASTQGTSGGAEQFF; DNA: TGTGCCAGCACCCAGGGGACTAGCGGGGGGGCGGAGCAGTTCTTC; D: TRBD2; J: TRBJ2-1; V: TRBV6-1; size: few
CDR3: CASSLIAKSTDTQYF; DNA: TGTGCCAGCAGTTTAATCGCGAAGAGCACAGATACGCAGTATTTT; D: .; J: TRBJ2-3; V: TRBV27; size: many
CDR3: CASSLAGVGEQFF; DNA: TGTGCCAGCAGCTTAGCTGGGGTTGGTGAGCAGTTCTTC; D: .; J: TRBJ2-1; V: TRBV7-2; size: few
CDR3: CASSLTQGSNQPQHF; DNA: TGTGCCAGCTCCCTGACACAGGGCAGCAATCAGCCCCAGCATTTT; D: .; J: TRBJ1-5; V: TRBV18; size: few
CDR3: CASSPGNWVDATEAFF; DNA: TGCGCCAGCAGCCCAGGTAACTGGGTGGATGCGACTGAAGCTTTCTTT; D: .; J: TRBJ1-1; V: TRBV5-1; size: few
CDR3: CASSLSLPSYNEQFF; DNA: TGTGCCAGCAGCTTAAGCCTTCCCTCCTACAATGAGCAGTTCTTC; D: .; J: TRBJ2-1; V: TRBV7-3; size: .
CDR3: CASSQLGTDTQYF; DNA: TGCGCCAGCAGCCAGCTAGGTACAGATACGCAGTATTTT; D: .; J: TRBJ2-3; V: TRBV3-1; size: many
CDR3: CASSVGGARGEKLFF; DNA: TGTGCCAGCAGCGTTGGCGGGGCCAGAGGTGAAAAACTGTTTTTT; D: .; J: TRBJ1-4; V: TRBV9; size: few
CDR3: CASSSFRINTGELFF; DNA: TGCGCCAGCAGTTCTTTCCGAATAAACACCGGGGAGCTGTTTTTT; D: .; J: TRBJ2-2; V: TRBV5-1; size: many
CDR3: CSAQTSGNQETQYF; DNA: TGCAGTGCCCAGACTAGCGGTAATCAAGAGACCCAGTACTTC; D: TRBD2; J: TRBJ2-5; V: TRBV20-1; size: .
CDR3: CASSQESGSSSYEQYF; DNA: TGTGCCAGCAGCCAAGAAAGCGGGAGTAGCTCCTACGAGCAGTACTTC; D: TRBD2; J: TRBJ2-7; V: TRBV4-2; size: .
CDR3: CASSLKTSRTVNSPLHF; DNA: TGCGCCAGCAGCTTGAAAACCTCTCGGACAGTTAATTCACCCCTCCACTTT; D: .; J: TRBJ1-6; V: TRBV5-1; size: .
CDR3: CASSPSLASTYNEQFF; DNA: TGTGCCAGCAGTCCCTCCCTAGCGAGCACCTACAATGAGCAGTTCTTC; D: .; J: TRBJ2-1; V: TRBV3-1; size: many
CDR3: CSVEDSTRGLGSSYNEQFF; DNA: TGCAGCGTTGAAGACTCTACCAGGGGACTGGGCAGCTCCTACAATGAGCAGTTCTTC; D: .; J: TRBJ2-1; V: TRBV29-1; size: few
CDR3: CSARVSGSTEAFF; DNA: TGCAGTGCGAGAGTTTCTGGGAGCACTGAAGCTTTCTTT; D: .; J: TRBJ1-1; V: TRBV20-1; size: .
CDR3: CSARVSRGNQPQHF; DNA: TGCAGTGCTAGAGTTAGCAGGGGCAATCAGCCCCAGCATTTT; D: .; J: TRBJ1-5; V: TRBV20-1; size: many
CDR3: CASGLGQKDMASYNEQFF; DNA: TGTGCTAGTGGTTTGGGCCAAAAGGACATGGCCTCCTACAATGAGCAGTTCTTC; D: .; J: TRBJ2-1; V: TRBV12-5; size: .
CDR3: CASSLGDRGIEKLFF; DNA: TGTGCCAGCAGCTTAGGCGACAGGGGTATTGAAAAACTGTTTTTT; D: TRBD1; J: TRBJ1-4; V: TRBV11-2; size: few
CDR3: CASSQDRTAPLHF; DNA: TGTGCCAGCAGCCAAGATAGAACCGCACCCCTCCACTTT; D: .; J: TRBJ1-6; V: TRBV3-1; size: few
CDR3: CASSTSGAPFSGANVLTF; DNA: TGTGCCAGCAGCACCAGCGGGGCCCCATTTTCTGGGGCCAACGTCCTGACTTTC; D: TRBD2; J: TRBJ2-6; V: TRBV11-1; size: few
CDR3: CASRADRGEFGEQYF; DNA: TGTGCCAGCAGAGCCGACAGGGGGGAGTTCGGGGAGCAGTACTTC; D: TRBD1; J: TRBJ2-7; V: TRBV2; size: few
CDR3: CSGRLAGGGGEQYF; DNA: TGCAGTGGCCGACTAGCGGGAGGTGGCGGCGAGCAGTACTTC; D: TRBD2; J: TRBJ2-7; V: TRBV20-1; size: .
CDR3: CASSFLWRETQYF; DNA: TGTGCCAGCAGCTTCCTTTGGCGAGAGACCCAGTACTTC; D: .; J: TRBJ2-5; V: TRBV7-2; size: .
CDR3: CSASRVSHGYTF; DNA: TGCAGTGCTAGCCGGGTCTCCCATGGCTACACCTTC; D: .; J: TRBJ1-2; V: TRBV20-1; size: .
CDR3: CASSYGRQTSGRIYNEQFF; DNA: TGTGCCAGCAGTTACGGGCGTCAGACTAGCGGGAGAATATACAATGAGCAGTTCTTC; D: TRBD2; J: TRBJ2-1; V: TRBV6-5; size: .
CDR3: CASSPGTYGYTF; DNA: TGTGCCAGCAGCCCAGGGACCTATGGCTACACCTTC; D: .; J: TRBJ1-2; V: TRBV7-9; size: many
CDR3: CASSPAGTSRKNIQYF; DNA: TGTGCCAGCAGCCCCGCCGGGACATCGAGGAAAAACATTCAGTACTTC; D: .; J: TRBJ2-4; V: TRBV9; size: .
CDR3: CASSQDGGREQFF; DNA: TGCGCCAGCAGCCAAGATGGTGGGCGGGAGCAGTTCTTC; D: .; J: TRBJ2-1; V: TRBV4-3; size: few
CDR3: CSANSGGGTGELFF; DNA: TGCAGTGCTAATAGCGGGGGGGGCACCGGGGAGCTGTTTTTT; D: TRBD2; J: TRBJ2-2; V: TRBV20-1; size: few
CDR3: CASSQDGGGGSPLHF; DNA: TGCGCCAGCAGCCAAGATGGAGGGGGCGGATCACCCCTCCACTTT; D: TRBD1; J: TRBJ1-6; V: TRBV4-3; size: many
CDR3: CSVLKGDSYEQYF; DNA: TGCAGCGTCCTAAAGGGGGACTCCTACGAGCAGTACTTC; D: .; J: TRBJ2-7; V: TRBV29-1; size: many
CDR3: CASSDLRDSPRTDTQYF; DNA: TGTGCCAGCAGTGATCTCCGGGACTCGCCACGCACAGATACGCAGTATTTT; D: .; J: TRBJ2-3; V: TRBV2; size: few
CDR3: CASSLPGGGWDTEAFF; DNA: TGTGCCAGCAGCCTCCCGGGGGGAGGTTGGGACACTGAAGCTTTCTTT; D: .; J: TRBJ1-1; V: TRBV7-9; size: few
CDR3: CATSRDGVYEQYF; DNA: TGTGCCACCAGCAGAGACGGGGTCTACGAGCAGTACTTC; D: .; J: TRBJ2-7; V: TRBV15; size: few
CDR3: CASRTNSGRDEQFF; DNA: TGTGCCAGCAGAACAAATAGCGGGAGGGATGAGCAGTTCTTC; D: TRBD2; J: TRBJ2-1; V: TRBV12-3/TRBV12-4; size: many
CDR3: CASMSYGEQYF; DNA: TGTGCCAGTATGTCTTATGGCGAGCAGTACTTC; D: .; J: TRBJ2-7; V: TRBV19; size: few
CDR3: CASSYSGLAGMYNEQFF; DNA: TGTGCCAGCAGTTACTCCGGACTAGCGGGGATGTACAATGAGCAGTTCTTC; D: TRBD2; J: TRBJ2-1; V: TRBV6-5; size: many
CDR3: CATSHPGDKNIQCF; DNA: TGTGCCACCAGCCACCCGGGGGACAAAAACATTCAGTGCTTC; D: .; J: TRBJ2-4; V: TRBV15; size: .
CDR3: CASSVSPGGEQFF; DNA: TGTGCCAGCAGCGTGTCACCCGGGGGTGAGCAGTTCTTC; D: .; J: TRBJ2-1; V: TRBV9; size: few